These T cell receptor beta chains were read from a single sample in a study of identifying expanded T cells in peripheral blood. Profiled with immunoSEQ multiplex PCR; TCRdb holds only in-frame clones, not every one. Of roughly 120,000 clones listed, 88% were seen once; the top ten hold under 9%. Sample: blood. The origin of the receptors is a person between 18 and 75 years old in good health. Each CDR3 is given with its conserved first and last residue. The order of the fields is D gene, clone size, V gene, J gene, CDR3 protein, CDR3 DNA. D genes are given only for firm matches. Only some rows state a clone size, as once, few, many or a class for expanded clones.

>TRBD2|-|TRBV5-4|TRBJ2-3
CASSPGGGRAHTQYF
TGTGCCAGCAGCCCCGGGGGGGGGAGGGCCCATACGCAGTATTTT
>-|-|TRBV4-3|TRBJ1-2
CASSPAYDNLYGYTF
TGCGCCAGCAGCCCAGCTTATGACAACCTCTATGGCTACACCTTC
>TRBD1|once|TRBV29-1|TRBJ1-1
CSVEDPQGELNTEAFF
TGCAGCGTTGAAGATCCACAGGGGGAATTGAACACTGAAGCTTTCTTT
>-|-|TRBV9|TRBJ1-1
CASSANRAGTEAFF
TGTGCCAGCAGCGCTAACAGGGCGGGCACTGAAGCTTTCTTT
>TRBD2|-|TRBV7-3|TRBJ2-3
CASSRGGSSTDTQYF
TGTGCCAGCAGCCGGGGGGGCAGTAGCACAGATACGCAGTATTTT
>TRBD1|-|TRBV5-1|TRBJ2-2
CASSSEALQGTGELFF
TGCGCCAGCAGCTCGGAGGCCCTACAGGGGACCGGGGAGCTGTTTTTT
>-|-|TRBV7-8|TRBJ2-2
CASSPPPTGELFF
TGTGCCAGCAGCCCGCCCCCCACCGGGGAGCTGTTTTTT
>TRBD1|-|TRBV19|TRBJ2-2
CASSQGTGGAGELFF
TGTGCCAGTAGTCAGGGGACAGGGGGGGCCGGGGAGCTGTTTTTT
>-|-|TRBV5-1|TRBJ1-2
CASSARTANGYTF
TGCGCCAGCAGCGCCAGGACAGCCAATGGCTACACCTTC
>-|-|TRBV18|TRBJ2-1
CASSPGRQYNEQFF
TGTGCCAGCTCACCGGGACGGCAGTACAATGAGCAGTTCTTC
>-|few|TRBV5-1|TRBJ1-1
CASSLGTGLAFF
TGCGCCAGCAGCTTGGGAACAGGGTTGGCTTTCTTT
>TRBD1|-|TRBV7-2|TRBJ1-1
CASSATGYTEAFF
TGTGCCAGCAGCGCGACAGGGTACACTGAAGCTTTCTTT
>-|-|TRBV7-2|TRBJ1-2
CASSPGTVGTYGYTF
TGTGCCAGCAGCCCCGGGACGGTGGGAACCTATGGCTACACCTTC
>-|-|TRBV27|TRBJ1-5
CASSPQNSNQPQHF
TGTGCCAGCAGTCCGCAAAATAGCAATCAGCCCCAGCATTTT
>-|-|TRBV5-6|TRBJ1-4
CASSLGPPITSEKLFF
TGTGCCAGCAGCTTGGGCCCCCCAATAACGAGTGAAAAACTGTTTTTT
>-|-|TRBV29-1|TRBJ2-5
CSVEVRLQETQYF
TGCAGCGTTGAAGTTAGGCTCCAAGAGACCCAGTACTTC
>-|-|TRBV4-3|TRBJ2-2
CASSLRLDPNTGELFF
TGCGCCAGCAGCCTAAGACTAGACCCTAACACCGGGGAGCTGTTTTTT
>-|-|TRBV7-2|TRBJ2-3
CASSLAGPADTQYF
TGTGCCAGCAGCTTAGCGGGACCCGCAGATACGCAGTATTTT
>TRBD1|few|TRBV19|TRBJ1-1
CASTPRDRGDGNTEAFF
TGTGCCAGTACTCCCCGGGACAGGGGCGACGGGAACACTGAAGCTTTCTTT
>TRBD1|-|TRBV4-1|TRBJ2-7
CASSQMTGIGTNSYEQYF
TGCGCCAGCAGCCAGATGACAGGGATCGGGACAAACTCCTACGAGCAGTACTTC
>-|-|TRBV27|TRBJ2-1
CAVRTRGYNEQFF
TGTGCCGTCCGGACAAGGGGCTACAATGAGCAGTTCTTC
>-|-|TRBV6-1|TRBJ2-1
CASSAGTLNYNEQFF
TGTGCCAGCAGTGCTGGAACATTGAATTACAATGAGCAGTTCTTC
>TRBD2|-|TRBV6-6|TRBJ2-5
CASRPQRGKKETQYF
TGTGCCAGCAGGCCACAGCGGGGGAAAAAAGAGACCCAGTACTTC
>TRBD2|-|TRBV5-1|TRBJ2-2
CASSLATSGAPRTGELFF
TGCGCCAGCAGCTTGGCCACTAGCGGGGCCCCGAGGACCGGGGAGCTGTTTTTT
>-|-|TRBV6-5|TRBJ1-2
CASTLRDGFLSYTF
TGTGCCAGTACCCTGCGGGACGGCTTCTTGAGCTACACCTTC
>TRBD2|-|TRBV11-3|TRBJ2-1
CASSGTSGGGWGEQFF
TGTGCCAGCAGCGGGACTAGCGGGGGAGGGTGGGGTGAGCAGTTCTTC
>TRBD1|once|TRBV5-6|TRBJ2-7
CASSHRTGPDEQYF
TGTGCCAGCAGCCATAGGACAGGGCCCGACGAGCAGTACTTC
>-|-|TRBV19|TRBJ1-6
CASSISQGNNSPLHF
TGTGCCAGTAGTATTTCCCAGGGGAATAATTCACCCCTCCACTTT
>-|-|TRBV7-9|TRBJ2-3
CASSLLGTPEDTQYF
TGTGCCAGCAGCTTACTCGGGACTCCGGAGGATACGCAGTATTTT
>-|few|TRBV9|TRBJ1-2
CASSVDDSPAGYTF
TGTGCCAGCAGCGTAGACGACAGTCCGGCCGGCTACACCTTC
>TRBD1|-|TRBV19|TRBJ2-1
CASSTGTGSYNEQFF
TGTGCCAGTAGTACCGGGACAGGGAGCTACAATGAGCAGTTCTTC
>TRBD1|-|TRBV5-1|TRBJ2-2
CASSLGTGRTGELFF
TGCGCCAGCAGCTTGGGGACAGGGCGTACCGGGGAGCTGTTTTTT
>-|-|TRBV12-5|TRBJ2-1
CASGDYTGTLSYNEQFF
TGTGCTAGTGGGGATTACACGGGGACATTGTCCTACAATGAGCAGTTCTTC
>-|once|TRBV2|TRBJ2-2
CASREGQYTGELFF
TGTGCCAGCAGGGAGGGACAGTACACCGGGGAGCTGTTTTTT
>TRBD1|-|TRBV30|TRBJ1-3
CAWSPGTGLGNTIYF
TGTGCCTGGAGTCCCGGGACAGGGCTAGGAAACACCATATATTTT
>TRBD1|-|TRBV29-1|TRBJ2-7
CSVRGQTYEQYF
TGCAGCGTTCGGGGACAGACCTACGAGCAGTACTTC
>-|-|TRBV21-1|TRBJ2-3
CASSKAKGSLPSSTDTQYF
TGTGCCAGCAGCAAAGCTAAGGGCTCACTACCTTCTAGCACAGATACGCAGTATTTT
>-|-|TRBV6-1|TRBJ1-5
CASSGQVYQPQHF
TGTGCCAGCAGTGGACAGGTTTATCAGCCCCAGCATTTT
>-|once|TRBV19|TRBJ1-5
CASSPRGRASNQPQHF
TGTGCCAGTAGTCCCCGGGGGCGAGCTTCCAATCAGCCCCAGCATTTT
>-|once|TRBV7-6|TRBJ2-1
CASSLEVGGTRYNEQFF
TGTGCCAGCAGCTTGGAGGTGGGGGGAACCCGCTACAATGAGCAGTTCTTC
>TRBD2|-|TRBV11-2|TRBJ2-7
CASSSGTSGNKYF
TGTGCCAGCAGCTCCGGGACTAGCGGGAATAAGTACTTC
>TRBD2|-|TRBV6-5|TRBJ2-3
CASRQLAGGDTQYF
TGTGCCAGCAGGCAACTAGCGGGAGGAGATACGCAGTATTTT
>TRBD1|-|TRBV19|TRBJ1-2
CASSIWGQGNDGYTF
TGTGCCAGTAGTATCTGGGGACAGGGGAATGATGGCTACACCTTC
>TRBD2|-|TRBV6-5|TRBJ2-2
CASRPAGVVTGELFF
TGTGCCAGCAGGCCAGCGGGAGTAGTAACCGGGGAGCTGTTTTTT
>TRBD2|-|TRBV9|TRBJ2-5
CASCGGALETQYF
TGTGCCAGCTGCGGGGGGGCATTGGAGACCCAGTACTTC
>-|-|TRBV10-1|TRBJ2-7
CASVPRGCPYEQYF
TGCGCCAGTGTGCCCAGGGGATGCCCCTACGAGCAGTACTTC
>-|once|TRBV6-5|TRBJ1-2
CASSPETGGYTF
TGTGCCAGCAGTCCGGAGACAGGAGGCTACACCTTC
>TRBD2|-|TRBV6-4|TRBJ2-1
CASSVSAGGVNEQFF
TGTGCCAGCAGTGTGTCTGCGGGAGGGGTCAATGAGCAGTTCTTC
>TRBD1|-|TRBV28|TRBJ2-7
CASSSFDRGLNEQYF
TGTGCCAGCAGCTCTTTTGACAGGGGGCTGAACGAGCAGTACTTC
>-|once|TRBV6-1|TRBJ1-2
CASIEQGAYGYTF
TGTGCCAGCATCGAACAGGGTGCCTATGGCTACACCTTC
>-|-|TRBV19|TRBJ2-2
CASSISPNTGELFF
TGTGCCAGTAGTATATCCCCTAACACCGGGGAGCTGTTTTTT
>TRBD2|once|TRBV7-3|TRBJ2-3
CASSKGLADTDTQYF
TGTGCCAGCAGCAAGGGACTAGCGGACACAGATACGCAGTATTTT
>TRBD2|-|TRBV5-4|TRBJ2-3
CASSILAGAYTDTQYF
TGTGCCAGCAGCATCTTAGCGGGGGCCTACACAGATACGCAGTATTTT
>-|-|TRBV10-3|TRBJ2-3
CAISAPGATDTQYF
TGTGCCATCAGTGCCCCGGGGGCCACAGATACGCAGTATTTT
>-|-|TRBV30|TRBJ1-1
CAWSVRALRTEAFF
TGTGCCTGGAGTGTACGGGCACTGAGGACTGAAGCTTTCTTT
>-|-|TRBV20-1|TRBJ2-1
CSASSTDEQFF
TGCAGTGCATCGTCTACCGATGAGCAGTTCTTC
>TRBD1|-|TRBV2|TRBJ2-7
CASSGQGRVTEQYF
TGTGCCAGCAGCGGACAGGGGAGGGTAACCGAGCAGTACTTC
>-|-|TRBV2|TRBJ2-5
CASSFQETQYF
TGTGCCAGCAGCTTCCAAGAGACCCAGTACTTC
>-|-|TRBV4-2|TRBJ2-5
CASSQEGMRGRAQETQYF
TGTGCCAGCAGCCAAGAAGGAATGAGGGGGAGGGCACAAGAGACCCAGTACTTC
>-|-|TRBV7-3|TRBJ2-2
CASSSNPSGGHGELFF
TGTGCCAGCAGCTCTAACCCCTCCGGGGGGCACGGGGAGCTGTTTTTT